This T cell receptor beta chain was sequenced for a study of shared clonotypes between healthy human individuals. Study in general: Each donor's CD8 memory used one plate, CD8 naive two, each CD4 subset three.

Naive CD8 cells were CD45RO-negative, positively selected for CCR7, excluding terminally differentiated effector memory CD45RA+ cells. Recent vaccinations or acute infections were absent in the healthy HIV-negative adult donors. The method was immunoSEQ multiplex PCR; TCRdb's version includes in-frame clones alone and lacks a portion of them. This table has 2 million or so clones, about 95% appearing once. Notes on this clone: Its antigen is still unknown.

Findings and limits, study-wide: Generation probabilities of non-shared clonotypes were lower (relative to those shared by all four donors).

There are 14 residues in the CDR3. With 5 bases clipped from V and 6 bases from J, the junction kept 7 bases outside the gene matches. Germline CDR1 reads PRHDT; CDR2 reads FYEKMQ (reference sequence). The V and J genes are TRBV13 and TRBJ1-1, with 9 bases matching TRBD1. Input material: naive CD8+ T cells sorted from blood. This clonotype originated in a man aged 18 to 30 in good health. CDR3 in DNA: TGTGCCAGCAGCCCCCCGGGACAGGGCCCTGAAGCTTTCTTT. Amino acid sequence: CASSPPGQGPEAFF.